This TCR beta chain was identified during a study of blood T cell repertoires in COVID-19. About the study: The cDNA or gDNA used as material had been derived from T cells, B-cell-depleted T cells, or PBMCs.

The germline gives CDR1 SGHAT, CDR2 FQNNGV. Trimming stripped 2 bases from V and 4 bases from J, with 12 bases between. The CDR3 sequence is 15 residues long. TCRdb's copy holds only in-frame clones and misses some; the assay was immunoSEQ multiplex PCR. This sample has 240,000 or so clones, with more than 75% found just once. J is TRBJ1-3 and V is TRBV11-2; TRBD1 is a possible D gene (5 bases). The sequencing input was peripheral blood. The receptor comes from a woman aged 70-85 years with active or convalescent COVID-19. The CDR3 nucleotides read TGTGCCAGCAGCTTACGGGACTTTACGGGAAACACCATATATTTT. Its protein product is CASSLRDFTGNTIYF.